Described below is a single T cell receptor (beta chain) sequence and its context. Germline V CDR1 and CDR2: SEHNR, FQNEAQ (reference sequence). This CDR3 has 17 residues. Losses at the gene ends were 5 bases for V and 1 base for J; bases not matched to a gene: 6. The sample is drawn from a study of T cell responses to AZD1222 COVID-19 vaccine. Study-wide context: Researchers grouped second doses given at about 4 or about 12 weeks into one pool.

This table comes from immunoSEQ multiplex PCR, and its TCRdb copy is limited to in-frame clones, with some not included. This repertoire shows more than 100,000 clones, nearly 95% found once; its top ten account for roughly 5.6%. The chain is built from TRBV7-9 and TRBJ2-5; TRBD2 matches at 14 bases. Material: peripheral blood, obtained on day 0 of AZD1222 vaccination. This clonotype originated in an adult in good health. The CDR3 reads CASSRTSGRTGQETQYF. As DNA, the CDR3 is TGTGCCAGCAGCCGGACTAGCGGGAGGACGGGCCAAGAGACCCAGTACTTC.